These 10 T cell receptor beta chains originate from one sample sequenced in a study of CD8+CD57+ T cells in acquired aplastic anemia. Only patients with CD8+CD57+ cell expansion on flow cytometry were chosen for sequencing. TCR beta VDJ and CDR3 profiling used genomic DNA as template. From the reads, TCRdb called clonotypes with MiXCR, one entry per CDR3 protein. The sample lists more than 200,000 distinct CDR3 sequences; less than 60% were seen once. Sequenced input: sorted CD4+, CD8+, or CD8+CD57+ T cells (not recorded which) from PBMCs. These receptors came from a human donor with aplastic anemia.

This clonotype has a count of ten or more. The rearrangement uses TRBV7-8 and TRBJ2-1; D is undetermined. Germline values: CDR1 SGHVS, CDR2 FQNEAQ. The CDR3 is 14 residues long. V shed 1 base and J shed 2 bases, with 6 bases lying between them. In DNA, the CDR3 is TGTGCCAGCAGCTTAGGGGATACCTACAATGAGCAGTTCTTC. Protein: CASSLGDTYNEQFF.

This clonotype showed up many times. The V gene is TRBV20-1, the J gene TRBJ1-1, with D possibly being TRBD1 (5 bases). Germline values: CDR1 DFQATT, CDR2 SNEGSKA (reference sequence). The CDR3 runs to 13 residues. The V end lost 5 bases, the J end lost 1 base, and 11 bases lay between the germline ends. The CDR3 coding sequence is TGCAGTGCTGAAACCGACAGGAACACTGAAGCTTTCTTT. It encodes CSAETDRNTEAFF.

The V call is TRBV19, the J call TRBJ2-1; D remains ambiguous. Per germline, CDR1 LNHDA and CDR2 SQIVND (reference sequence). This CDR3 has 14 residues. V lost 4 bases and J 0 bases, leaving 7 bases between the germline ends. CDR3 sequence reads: CASSTDSSYNEQFF. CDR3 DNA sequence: TGTGCCAGTAGTACGGATAGCTCCTACAATGAGCAGTTCTTC.

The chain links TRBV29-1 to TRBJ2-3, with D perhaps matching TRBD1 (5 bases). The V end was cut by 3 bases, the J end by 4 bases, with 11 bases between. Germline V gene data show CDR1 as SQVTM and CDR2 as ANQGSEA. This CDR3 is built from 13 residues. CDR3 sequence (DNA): TGCAGCGTTGACCCTGGACACTCAGATACGCAGTATTTT. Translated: CSVDPGHSDTQYF.

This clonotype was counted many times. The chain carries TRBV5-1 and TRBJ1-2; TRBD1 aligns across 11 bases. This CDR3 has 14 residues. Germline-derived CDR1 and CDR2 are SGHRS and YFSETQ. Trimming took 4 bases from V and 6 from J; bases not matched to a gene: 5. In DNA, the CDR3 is TGCGCCAGCAGCACAGGACAGGGGGCGCATGGCTACACCTTC. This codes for CASSTGQGAHGYTF.

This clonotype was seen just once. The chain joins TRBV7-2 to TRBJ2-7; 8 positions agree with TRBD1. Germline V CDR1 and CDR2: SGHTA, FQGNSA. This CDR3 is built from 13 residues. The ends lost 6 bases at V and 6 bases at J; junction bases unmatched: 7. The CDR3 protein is CASRLWTGSEQYF. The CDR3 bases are TGTGCCAGCAGGCTCTGGACAGGGTCCGAGCAGTACTTC.

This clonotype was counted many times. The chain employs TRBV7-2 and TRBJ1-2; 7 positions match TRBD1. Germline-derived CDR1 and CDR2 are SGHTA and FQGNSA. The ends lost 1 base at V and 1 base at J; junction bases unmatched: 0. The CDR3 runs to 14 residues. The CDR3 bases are TGTGCCAGCAGCTTAGGACAGGGTAACTATGGCTACACCTTC. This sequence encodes CASSLGQGNYGYTF.

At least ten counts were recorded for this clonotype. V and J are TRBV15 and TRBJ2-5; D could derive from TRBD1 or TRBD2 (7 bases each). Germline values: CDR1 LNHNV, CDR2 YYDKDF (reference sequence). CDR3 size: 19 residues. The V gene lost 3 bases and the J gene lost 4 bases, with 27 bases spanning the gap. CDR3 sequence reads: CATSRAGGLLSGGGETQYF. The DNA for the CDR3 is TGTGCCACCAGCAGGGCTGGGGGGCTTCTGTCAGGGGGGGGAGAGACCCAGTACTTC.

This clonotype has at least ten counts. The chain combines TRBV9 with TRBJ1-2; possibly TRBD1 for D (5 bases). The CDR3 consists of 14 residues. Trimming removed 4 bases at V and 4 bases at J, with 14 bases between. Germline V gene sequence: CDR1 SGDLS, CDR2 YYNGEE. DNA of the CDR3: TGTGCCAGCAGCCCAGACAGTACTGGCTATGGCTACACCTTC. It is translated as CASSPDSTGYGYTF.

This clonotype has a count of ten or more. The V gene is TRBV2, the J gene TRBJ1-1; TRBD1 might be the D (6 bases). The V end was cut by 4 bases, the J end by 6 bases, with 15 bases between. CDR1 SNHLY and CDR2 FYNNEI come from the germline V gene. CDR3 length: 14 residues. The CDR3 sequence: CASSVWAGAPEAFF. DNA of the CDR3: TGTGCCAGCAGTGTTTGGGCAGGGGCCCCTGAAGCTTTCTTT.